This TCR beta chain appears in the sequencing data of a study of cytomegalovirus exposure and HLA in healthy donors. The PCR made use of 60 Vbeta and 13 Jbeta primers. The assay was immunoSEQ multiplex PCR, and TCRdb's table has in-frame clones only and misses some. The sample has about 180,000 clones, roughly 85% seen once. This CDR3 contains 18 residues. CDR1 and CDR2 from the germline V gene are SNHLY and FYNNEI. The V end was cut by 6 bases, the J end by 2 bases, with 25 bases between. The chain has TRBV2 and TRBJ2-5; weak D call: TRBD2 (6 bases). This TCR was sampled from a boy aged 2 to 10 in good health and CMV-seronegative. The sample comprised PBMCs. CDR3 in amino acids: CASRERTSRHAIQETQYF. CDR3 in DNA: TGTGCCAGCAGGGAGCGCACTAGCCGACACGCTATACAAGAGACCCAGTACTTC. The entire variable domain, with the rest obtained from reference TRBV2 and TRBJ2-5, is as follows: EPEVTQTPSHQVTQMGQEVILRCVPISNHLYFYWYRQILGQKVEFLVSFYNNEISEKSEIFDDQFSVERPDGSNFTLKIRSTKLEDSAMYFCASRERTSRHAIQETQYFGPGTRLLVL.